These 23 T cell receptor beta chains were all obtained from the same sample, sequenced in a study of blood T cell repertoires in COVID-19. TCRdb keeps only in-frame clones here, not all; method: immunoSEQ multiplex PCR. The repertoire holds 100,000 to 150,000 clones, 70% to 80% seen once, with about 25% in the top ten. Sequenced input: peripheral blood. These receptors were obtained from a human donor in a cohort sampled during active COVID-19.

This clone has only one observation. The rearrangement links TRBV29-1 to TRBJ1-6, with 7 bases fitting TRBD1. Germline values: CDR1 SQVTM, CDR2 ANQGSEA. This CDR3 has 13 amino acids. V dropped 5 bases and J dropped 7; count of bases not matched to a gene: 5. In nucleotides, the CDR3 is TGCAGCGTTCAGTTACAGGGGAATTCACCCCTCCACTTT. Translating gives CSVQLQGNSPLHF.

This clone has only a few counts. An end of the junction does not agree with germline; a read error may underlie this. The chain combines TRBV5-5 with TRBJ2-7; 13 positions match TRBD2. Germline V lookup: CDR1 SGHKS, CDR2 YYEKEE (reference sequence). The CDR3 runs to 15 residues. The chain's CDR3 is CASCLGLAGYYEQYF. CDR3 sequence (DNA): TGTGCCAGCTGCTTGGGACTAGCGGGATACTACGAGCAGTACTTC.

This clone was picked up a small number of times. The chain carries TRBV7-2 and TRBJ1-6; D is ambiguous. V was cut by 1 base and J by 0 bases, with 10 bases left in between. This CDR3 region has 17 residues. The germline CDR1 and CDR2 sequences are SGHTA and FQGNSA. CDR3: CASSLVPRGSYNSPLHF. In DNA, the CDR3 is TGTGCCAGCAGCTTAGTTCCTCGGGGCTCCTATAATTCACCCCTCCACTTT.

DNA of the CDR3: TGTGCCAGCAGCCCATGGCCCAGGGGGAGGAACTATGGCTACACCTTC. It specifies CASSPWPRGRNYGYTF. The chain recombines TRBV7-2 with TRBJ1-2, with TRBD1 matching over 7 bases. The CDR3 has 16 residues. The V gene's germline CDR1 is SGHTA and CDR2 FQGNSA. The J segment lost 2 bases and the V segment lost 5 bases, leaving 11 bases of the junction unmatched.

This clone has just a few counts. V and J are TRBV24-1 and TRBJ1-5; TRBD1 aligns across 7 bases. CDR3 length: 13 amino acids. The V segment lost 7 bases and the J segment 5 bases; nucleotides outside the gene matches: 4. Germline lookup yields CDR1 KGHDR and CDR2 SFDVKD. CDR3 DNA: TGTGCCACCAGCAGACAGGGTGATCAGCCCCAGCATTTT. Its translation: CATSRQGDQPQHF.

This sequence joins TRBV19 and TRBJ2-6, with TRBD1 as a possible D gene (5 bases). The length of the CDR3 is 16 residues. Trimming left V 4 bases short and J 4 bases short, with 14 bases between. The germline gives CDR1 LNHDA, CDR2 SQIVND (reference sequence). Written as DNA, the CDR3 is TGTGCCAGTAGTACTTACAGGTTAGCAGGGGCCAACGTCCTGACTTTC. Translating it yields CASSTYRLAGANVLTF.

The V and J genes are TRBV7-9 and TRBJ2-5; tentative D call: TRBD2 (5 bases). The CDR3 extends over 11 amino acids. V gave up 11 bases and J gave up 1 base, with 8 bases separating them. Germline loops: CDR1 SEHNR, CDR2 FQNEAQ (reference sequence). The CDR3 DNA reads as TGTGCCTCGGGGTTCCAAGAGACCCAGTACTTC. Its translation is CASGFQETQYF.

This chain connects TRBV29-1 to TRBJ2-7; 7 bases fit TRBD1. J was trimmed by 5 bases and V by 7 bases; bases with no gene match: 8. Germline V lookup: CDR1 SQVTM, CDR2 ANQGSEA. This CDR3 comprises 12 residues. Here the CDR3 DNA reads TGCAGCGCCATAGGACAGGATCACGAGCAGTACTTC. Protein product: CSAIGQDHEQYF.

The chain joins TRBV15 to TRBJ1-5, with 9 bases identical to TRBD1. V was pared by 1 base and J by 1 base, with 5 bases of the junction left unmatched. CDR1 and CDR2 from the germline V gene are LNHNV and YYDKDF (reference sequence). The CDR3 is made up of 17 amino acids. The CDR3, as DNA: TGTGCCACCAGCAGAGCCAGGACAGGGGTGAGCAATCAGCCCCAGCATTTT. Its translation: CATSRARTGVSNQPQHF.

The chain carries TRBV19 and TRBJ2-5; 8 bases line up with TRBD1. Germline V gene sequence: CDR1 LNHDA, CDR2 SQIVND (reference sequence). J gave up 5 bases and V 7 bases, and 6 bases lay outside the gene matches. The CDR3 loop spans 13 amino acids. Here the CDR3 DNA reads TGTGCCAGTAAGGACAGGGCCAGGGAGACCCAGTACTTC. Encoded protein: CASKDRARETQYF.

The chain uses TRBV6-6 and TRBJ2-7; perhaps TRBD1 as D (5 bases). The CDR3 sequence is 16 residues long. V was clipped by 2 bases and J by 4 bases, with 18 bases between them. Germline CDR1 MNHNY, CDR2 SVGAGI (reference sequence). The DNA for the CDR3 is TGTGCCAGCAGTTACCGGACGACAGCATCGGGTTACGAGCAGTACTTC. Protein sequence: CASSYRTTASGYEQYF.

This chain links TRBV7-9 with TRBJ1-6, with D possibly matching TRBD1 (6 bases). This CDR3 is 14 amino acids long. V lost 1 base and J 7 bases, leaving 8 bases between the germline ends. Germline loops: CDR1 SEHNR, CDR2 FQNEAQ (reference sequence). The chain's CDR3 is CASSLDRVNSPLHF. The CDR3 DNA follows: TGTGCCAGCAGCTTAGACAGGGTCAATTCACCCCTCCACTTT.

CDR3 in amino acids: CASSRTGTGGAGNSPLHF. CDR3 in DNA: TGTGCCAGCAGCCGGACCGGGACAGGGGGCGCGGGGAATTCACCCCTCCACTTT. The chain couples TRBV7-2 to TRBJ1-6, with 12 bases aligning to TRBD1. The CDR3 is 18 amino acids. Germline values: CDR1 SGHTA, CDR2 FQGNSA. Trimming at V came to 5 bases and at J to 7 bases, leaving 12 bases not matched to a gene.

This clone came up a few times. V and J are TRBV19 and TRBJ1-4; no firm D call. The CDR3 contains 13 residues. The V and J ends lost 8 bases and 10 bases respectively, with 17 bases between them. Germline-derived CDR1 and CDR2 are LNHDA and SQIVND (reference sequence). The CDR3 spells CASAEGRIGKLFF. Here the CDR3 DNA reads TGTGCCAGTGCCGAGGGCCGGATTGGAAAACTGTTTTTT.

This chain uses TRBV28 with TRBJ1-4; D is unresolved. V dropped 4 bases and J dropped 7 bases, with 13 bases sitting between them. CDR3 size: 14 residues. The germline gives CDR1 MDHEN, CDR2 SYDVKM. CDR3 region: CASSSGSTREKLFF. The CDR3 DNA is TGTGCCAGCAGTTCCGGGTCCACACGTGAAAAACTGTTTTTT.

Only a few counts were recorded for this clone. As DNA, the CDR3 is TGTGCCAGCGAAGAAGAAGGAGGTGAAAAACTGTTTTTT. This translates into CASEEEGGEKLFF. The gene calls are TRBV2 and TRBJ1-4, with no clear D. The CDR3 totals 13 residues. The ends were cut back, 8 bases at V and 7 bases at J, with 14 bases in the middle. Germline assignment: CDR1 SNHLY and CDR2 FYNNEI.

The chain joins TRBV5-4 to TRBJ2-3; 7 bases are a match to TRBD1. CDR1 is SGHNT and CDR2 is YYREEE in the germline V gene (reference sequence). The CDR3 loop spans 17 amino acids. With 7 bases clipped from V and 0 bases from J, the junction kept 14 bases outside the gene matches. In DNA, the CDR3 is TGTGCCAGCCTACCATCGGGACAGAAGAGTAGCACAGATACGCAGTATTTT. It codes for CASLPSGQKSSTDTQYF.

V gene TRBV19 combines with J gene TRBJ2-2; 10 positions match TRBD2. The CDR3 sequence is 18 residues long. V trimming: 7 bases; J trimming: 0 bases; junction bases outside the gene matches: 11. Germline values: CDR1 LNHDA, CDR2 SQIVND (reference sequence). The CDR3: CASTPVASGGPNTGELFF. CDR3 in DNA: TGTGCCAGTACCCCCGTGGCTAGCGGGGGCCCGAACACCGGGGAGCTGTTTTTT.

The sample holds a few counts of this clone. The genes are TRBV6-4 and TRBJ1-1, with 8 nucleotides matching TRBD1. The J segment lost 0 bases and the V segment lost 5 bases, leaving 2 bases of the junction unmatched. Germline V gene sequence: CDR1 MRHNA, CDR2 SNTAGT. The CDR3 has 14 residues. For the CDR3, the DNA is TGTGCCAGCAGTCCAGGGGGCGTGAACACTGAAGCTTTCTTT. Translating gives CASSPGGVNTEAFF.

The chain has TRBV7-8 and TRBJ1-3; D may be TRBD1 (5 bases). V lost 5 bases to trimming and J lost 0 bases, with 14 bases between them. The germline gives CDR1 SGHVS, CDR2 FQNEAQ. The CDR3 spans 16 residues. CDR3 bases: TGTGCCAGCAGCCCCGGTATAAGGGGCTCTGGAAACACCATATATTTT. Amino acids: CASSPGIRGSGNTIYF.

The chain employs TRBV11-2 and TRBJ2-2; 10 bases are a match to TRBD2. The CDR3 contains 17 residues. Germline V CDR1 and CDR2: SGHAT, FQNNGV. V was pared by 1 base and J by 6 bases, with 8 bases of the junction left unmatched. CDR3 loop: CASSLGLLAGASGELFF. The CDR3 nucleotides read TGTGCCAGCAGCTTAGGGCTTCTAGCGGGGGCCTCCGGGGAGCTGTTTTTT.

V is TRBV19 and J is TRBJ1-2; D may be TRBD1 (5 bases). CDR3 size: 14 residues. Germline V gives CDR1 LNHDA, CDR2 SQIVND (reference sequence). V was shortened by 6 bases and J by 4 bases, with 15 bases between the two germline ends. The CDR3 bases are TGTGCCAGTAGCGACGGTGGGGCTTCCTATGGCTACACCTTC. Translating gives CASSDGGASYGYTF.

This rearrangement joins TRBV3-1 (or the pseudogene TRBV3-2) to TRBJ2-7, with 9 bases lining up with TRBD1. CDR3 length: 15 residues. J gave up 4 bases and V 1 base, and 5 bases lay outside the gene matches. Germline V gene lookup returns CDR1 LGHDT and CDR2 YNNKEL (reference sequence). CDR3 nucleotide sequence: TGTGCCAGCAGCCAAGCGGGGGACAGGGTTTACGAGCAGTACTTC. Its translation is CASSQAGDRVYEQYF.